The 9 T cell receptor beta chains presented below share a single source sample, sequenced in a study of T cell repertoires in cytomegalovirus infection. TCRdb recomputed calls from the reads with MiXCR, one row per CDR3 protein. The profile covers approximately 910,000 distinct CDR3 sequences, with roughly 31% appearing a single time and roughly an eighth taken by the ten largest. Their recognized antigens are unknown. This specimen was cultured CD8+ T cells from PBMCs, taken from culture after CMV antigen stimulation. The source of these receptors is a human donor in good health (CMV status not recorded). Some clones in this sample may be carry-over from other donors' samples.

The gene calls are TRBV7-2 and TRBJ1-1, with D maybe TRBD1 (5 bases). Looked up from germline, CDR1 is SGHTA and CDR2 is FQGNSA. The CDR3 extends over 15 amino acids. V gave up 1 base and J gave up 1 base, with 10 bases separating them. The CDR3 sequence: CASSLVPGRNTEAFF. The CDR3 DNA is TGTGCCAGCAGCTTAGTTCCAGGGAGGAACACTGAAGCTTTCTTT.

V is TRBV29-1 and J is TRBJ1-4, with 7 bases that match TRBD1. The trim removed 3 bases at V and 3 bases at J, leaving 10 bases unmatched. Germline V CDR1 and CDR2: SQVTM, ANQGSEA. The CDR3 is 16 amino acids. In DNA, the CDR3 is TGCAGCGTTGACGATCGCCGGACAGGTTCTAATGAAAAACTGTTTTTT. As protein: CSVDDRRTGSNEKLFF.

This clonotype was found a few times. The chain employs TRBV6-5 and TRBJ1-4; 10 bases align to TRBD1. The J segment lost 7 bases and the V segment lost 0 bases, leaving 5 bases of the junction unmatched. The CDR3 length is 16 residues. CDR1 is MNHEY and CDR2 is SVGAGI in the germline V gene. CDR3 protein: CASSYSIGTGVEKLFF. CDR3 DNA: TGTGCCAGCAGTTACTCGATTGGGACAGGGGTTGAAAAACTGTTTTTT.

Concerning this clonotype itself: A read error may account for a junction end that differs from germline. The chain uses TRBV6-8 and TRBJ2-2, with TRBD2 matching 7 bases. Germline V gene lookup returns CDR1 MNHGY and CDR2 SAAAGT. The CDR3 loop spans 17 amino acids. The CDR3 DNA is TGTGCCAGCAGTTACTCGGCTAGCGGTCGGGTGGCCGGGGGGCTGTTTTTT. Translation gives CASSYSASGRVAGGLFF.

The chain carries TRBV2 and TRBJ2-7; the D gene could be TRBD1 or TRBD2 (5 bases each). There are 16 residues in the CDR3. V gave up 2 bases and J gave up 4 bases, with 18 bases separating them. CDR1 is SNHLY and CDR2 is FYNNEI in the germline V gene. The CDR3 sequence: CASSELGPPREYEQYF. In nucleotides, the CDR3 is TGTGCCAGCAGTGAATTGGGGCCTCCAAGGGAGTACGAGCAGTACTTC.

The J gene is TRBJ1-1, the V gene TRBV19, with 7 bases fitting TRBD1. The CDR3 length is 16 residues. Unmatched junction bases numbered 5, after V lost 0 bases and J lost 1 base. Germline V gives CDR1 LNHDA, CDR2 SQIVND (reference sequence). CDR3 in DNA: TGTGCCAGTAGTATAGATCAAGGGGACAGGAACACTGAAGCTTTCTTT. This codes for CASSIDQGDRNTEAFF.

This rearrangement joins TRBV6-2 or TRBV6-3 to TRBJ2-1, with TRBD1 matching over 8 bases. The germline V gene has CDR1 MNHEY and CDR2 SVGEGT. The CDR3 has 16 amino acids. V lost 5 bases, J lost 1 base, and 7 bases stayed unmatched. The CDR3 region is CASSDTDRGSYNEQFF. CDR3 DNA: TGTGCCAGCAGTGACACCGACAGGGGATCCTACAATGAGCAGTTCTTC.

This clonotype has at least ten counts. V usage is TRBV7-8 and J usage is TRBJ2-1, with 7 nucleotides matching TRBD2. The CDR3 length is 17 residues. Trimming cost V 1 base and J 8 bases; bases outside gene matches: 14. Germline CDR1 is SGHVS and CDR2 is FQNEAQ. The CDR3 nucleotides are TGTGCCAGCAGCTTAGAGTTAGAGCGGGGAAGGAAGGATGAGCAGTTCTTC. It yields the protein CASSLELERGRKDEQFF.

The rearrangement uses TRBV11-2 and TRBJ2-1, with TRBD1 matching over 9 bases. V was clipped by 5 bases and J by 3 bases; unmatched bases: 8. Germline CDR1 SGHAT, CDR2 FQNNGV. This CDR3 is 16 amino acids long. In DNA, the CDR3 is TGTGCCAGCAGCAGCCCGGCGGGACAGGGCTACAATGAGCAGTTCTTC. This translates into CASSSPAGQGYNEQFF.